These T cell receptor beta chains were read from a single sample in a study of radiotherapy plus CTLA-4 blockade in lung cancer. Assay: immunoSEQ multiplex PCR; the TCRdb copy retains only in-frame clones and omits some. The repertoire holds over 30,000 clones, with 60% to 75% as singletons. Sample: peripheral blood, taken from a patient treated with radiotherapy plus ipilimumab. All receptors derive from a human donor with non-small cell lung cancer whose response to radiotherapy plus ipilimumab could not be evaluated. The CDR3 runs from the conserved cysteine through the conserved F or W.

CDR3: CASSIPGQGARGNEKLFF
V: TRBV25-1

CDR3: CASRGHRDRITGELFF
V: TRBV28

CDR3: CASSLVAGVRNTEAFF
V: TRBV5-5

CDR3: CASSLKASVNTGELFF
V: TRBV27

CDR3: CASSLPSVGRGYTF
V: TRBV18

CDR3: CASSTPRTGGEYYGYTF
V: TRBV4-1

CDR3: CASSLPLASTGDTQYF
V: TRBV5-1

CDR3: CASSPRSFTGSTDTQYF
V: TRBV4-2

CDR3: CASSLEDSPGTQYF
V: TRBV5-1

CDR3: CASSETVTGRTYGYTF
V: TRBV10-2

CDR3: CASSLSWTSGRDLDEQYF
V: TRBV7-2

CDR3: CASSQWGDDDGYTF
V: TRBV11-2

CDR3: CASSQTSGATNEKLFF
V: TRBV4-2

CDR3: CASRVGGSGANVLTF
V: TRBV6-5

CDR3: CASRPQGDTQYF
V: TRBV7-2

CDR3: CASSDRAATGELFF
V: TRBV7-2

CDR3: CASSLGQGTPDTQYF
V: TRBV5-1

CDR3: CASSLRGLGTEAFF
V: TRBV5-8

CDR3: CASSSGTWRVGQPQHF
V: TRBV28

CDR3: CASSLRRERAFF
V: TRBV7-8

CDR3: CASSKWWKGGEVPISNTGELFF
V: TRBV21-1

CDR3: CASSLRGTVNYGYTF
V: TRBV6-1

CDR3: CAISESLSARLTEQFF
V: TRBV10-3

CDR3: CASSWASGRAGEQYF
V: TRBV6-5

CDR3: CASSARQGFKEKLFF
V: TRBV5-4

CDR3: CASSPKRDGNTGELFF
V: TRBV11-2

CDR3: CASSYGYGYTF
V: TRBV6-1

CDR3: CASNGCGGATGTEAFF
V: TRBV25-1

CDR3: CASSFRTGPEAFF
V: TRBV5-1

CDR3: CASKRGGRSQETQYF
V: TRBV19

CDR3: CASSGRQGLYNEQFF
V: TRBV2

CDR3: CASSQRRYQGNEQFF
V: TRBV14

CDR3: CASSPVRGLTSGRVYNEQFF
V: TRBV18

CDR3: CASTTGVGSPLHF
V: TRBV6-1

CDR3: CASSPTGWGTEAFF
V: TRBV18

CDR3: CASSQGLGHLDAEAFF
V: TRBV4-1

CDR3: CASSPGRASITDTQYF
V: TRBV18

CDR3: CASSQNSGGSYNEQFF
V: TRBV4-2

CDR3: CASSRKAGNEQFF
V: TRBV4-2

CDR3: CASSGDPGGASSEQYF
V: TRBV19

CDR3: CASSFAYGTKNIQYF
V: TRBV7-2

CDR3: CASTPLSYYGYTF
V: TRBV28

CDR3: CASSLFSSANRETQYF
V: TRBV7-8

CDR3: CASSLVFGYEQYF
V: TRBV11-2

CDR3: CASRHLAGNEQFF
V: TRBV6-5

CDR3: CASSLSPDQPQHF
V: TRBV9

CDR3: CASRPTGAGANVLTF
V: TRBV5-4

CDR3: CAVSRTSGPWEQYF
V: TRBV6-5

CDR3: CASSLWGATGVDEQYF
V: TRBV5-1